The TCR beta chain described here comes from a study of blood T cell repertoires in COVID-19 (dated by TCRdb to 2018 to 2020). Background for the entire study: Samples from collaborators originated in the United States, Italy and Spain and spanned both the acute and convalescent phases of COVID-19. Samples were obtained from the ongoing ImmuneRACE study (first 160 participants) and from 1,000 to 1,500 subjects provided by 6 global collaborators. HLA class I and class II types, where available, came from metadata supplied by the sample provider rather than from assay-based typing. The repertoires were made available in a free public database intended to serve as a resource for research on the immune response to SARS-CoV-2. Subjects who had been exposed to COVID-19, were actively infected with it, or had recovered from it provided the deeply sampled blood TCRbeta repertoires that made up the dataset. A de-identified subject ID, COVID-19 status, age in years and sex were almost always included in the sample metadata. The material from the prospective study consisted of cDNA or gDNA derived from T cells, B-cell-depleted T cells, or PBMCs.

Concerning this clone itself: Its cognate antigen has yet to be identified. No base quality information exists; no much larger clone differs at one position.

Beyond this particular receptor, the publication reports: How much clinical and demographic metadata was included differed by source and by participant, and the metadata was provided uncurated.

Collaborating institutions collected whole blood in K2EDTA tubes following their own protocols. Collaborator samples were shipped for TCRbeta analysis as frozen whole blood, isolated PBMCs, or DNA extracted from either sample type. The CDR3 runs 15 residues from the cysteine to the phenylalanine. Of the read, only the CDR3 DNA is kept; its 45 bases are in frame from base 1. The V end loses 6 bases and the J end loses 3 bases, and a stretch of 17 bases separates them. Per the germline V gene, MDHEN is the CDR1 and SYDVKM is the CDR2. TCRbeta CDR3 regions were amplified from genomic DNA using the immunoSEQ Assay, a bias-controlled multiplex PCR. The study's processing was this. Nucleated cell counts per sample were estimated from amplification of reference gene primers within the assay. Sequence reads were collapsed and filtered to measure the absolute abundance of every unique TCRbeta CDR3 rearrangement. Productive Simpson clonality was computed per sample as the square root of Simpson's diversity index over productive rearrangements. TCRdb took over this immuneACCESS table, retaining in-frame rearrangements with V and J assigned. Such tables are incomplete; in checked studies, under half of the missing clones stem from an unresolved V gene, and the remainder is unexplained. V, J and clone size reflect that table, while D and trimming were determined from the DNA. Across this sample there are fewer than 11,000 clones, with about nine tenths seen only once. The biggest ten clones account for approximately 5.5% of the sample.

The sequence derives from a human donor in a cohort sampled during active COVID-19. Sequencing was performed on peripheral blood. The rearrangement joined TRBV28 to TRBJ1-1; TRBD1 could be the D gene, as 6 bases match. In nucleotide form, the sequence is TGTGCCAGCAGCGCATCTACGTACAGGGACACTGAAGCTTTCTTT. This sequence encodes CASSASTYRDTEAFF.